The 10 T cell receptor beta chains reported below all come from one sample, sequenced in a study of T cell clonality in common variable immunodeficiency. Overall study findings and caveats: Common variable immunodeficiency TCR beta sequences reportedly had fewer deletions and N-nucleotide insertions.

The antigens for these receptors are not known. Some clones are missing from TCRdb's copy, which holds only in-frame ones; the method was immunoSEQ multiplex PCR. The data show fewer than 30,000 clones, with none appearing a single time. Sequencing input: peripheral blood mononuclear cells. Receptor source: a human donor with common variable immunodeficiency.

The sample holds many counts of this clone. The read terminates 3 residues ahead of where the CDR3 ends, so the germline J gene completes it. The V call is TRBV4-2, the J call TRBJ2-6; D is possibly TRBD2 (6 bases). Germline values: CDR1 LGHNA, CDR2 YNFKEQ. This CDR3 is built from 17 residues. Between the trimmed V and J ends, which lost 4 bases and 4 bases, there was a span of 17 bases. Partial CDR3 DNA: TGTGCCAGCAGCCCTCGGAGGGGAGAAGAGGGGGCCAACGTC. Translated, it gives CASSPRRGEEGANV. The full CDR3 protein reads CASSPRRGEEGANVLTF.

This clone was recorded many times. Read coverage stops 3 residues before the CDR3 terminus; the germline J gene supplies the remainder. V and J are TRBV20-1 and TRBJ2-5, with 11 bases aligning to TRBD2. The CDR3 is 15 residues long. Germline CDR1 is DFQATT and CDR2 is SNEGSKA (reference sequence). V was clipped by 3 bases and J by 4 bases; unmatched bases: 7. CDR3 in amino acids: CSASSSGTSGETQYF. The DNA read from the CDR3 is TGCAGTGCTAGTAGTTCCGGGACTAGCGGAGAGACC.

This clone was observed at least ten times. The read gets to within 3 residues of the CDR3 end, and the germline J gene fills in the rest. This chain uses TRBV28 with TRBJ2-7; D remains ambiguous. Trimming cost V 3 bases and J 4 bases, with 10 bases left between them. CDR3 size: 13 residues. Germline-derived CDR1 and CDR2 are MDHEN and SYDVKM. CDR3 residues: CASSFGGGYEQYF. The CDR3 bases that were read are TGTGCCAGCAGTTTCGGTGGCGGATACGAG.

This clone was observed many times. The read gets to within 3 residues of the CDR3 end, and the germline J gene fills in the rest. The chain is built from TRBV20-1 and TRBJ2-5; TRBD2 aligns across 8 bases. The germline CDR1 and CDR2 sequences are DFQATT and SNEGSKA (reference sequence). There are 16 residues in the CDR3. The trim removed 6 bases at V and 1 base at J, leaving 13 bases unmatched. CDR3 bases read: TGCAGTGCCCCACCCCCCAGGACTAGCTCCCAAGAGACC. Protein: CSAPPPRTSSQET. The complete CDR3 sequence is CSAPPPRTSSQETQYF.

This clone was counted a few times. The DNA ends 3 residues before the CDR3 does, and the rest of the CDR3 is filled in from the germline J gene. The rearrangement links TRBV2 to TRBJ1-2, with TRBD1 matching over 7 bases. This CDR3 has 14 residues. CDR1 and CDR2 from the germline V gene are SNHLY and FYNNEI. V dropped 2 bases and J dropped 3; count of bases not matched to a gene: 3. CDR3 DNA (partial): TGTGCCAGCAGTGAAACAACAGGGGACTATGGC. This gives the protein CASSETTGDYG. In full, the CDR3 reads CASSETTGDYGYTF.

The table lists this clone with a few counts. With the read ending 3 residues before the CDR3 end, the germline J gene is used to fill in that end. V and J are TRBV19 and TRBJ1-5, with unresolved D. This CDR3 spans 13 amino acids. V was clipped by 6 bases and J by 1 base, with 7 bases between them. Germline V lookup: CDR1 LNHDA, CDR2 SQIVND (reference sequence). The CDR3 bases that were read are TGTGCCAGTAGGACAACGAGCAATCAGCCC. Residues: CASRTTSNQP. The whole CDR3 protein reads CASRTTSNQPQHF.

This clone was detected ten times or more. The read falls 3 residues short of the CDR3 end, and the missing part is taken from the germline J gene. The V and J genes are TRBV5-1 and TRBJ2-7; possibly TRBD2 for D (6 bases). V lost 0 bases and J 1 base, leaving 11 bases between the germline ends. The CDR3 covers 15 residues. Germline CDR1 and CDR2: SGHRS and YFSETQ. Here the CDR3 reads CASSLGMGTSYEQYF. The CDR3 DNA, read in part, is TGCGCCAGCAGCTTGGGTATGGGGACTTCCTACGAG.

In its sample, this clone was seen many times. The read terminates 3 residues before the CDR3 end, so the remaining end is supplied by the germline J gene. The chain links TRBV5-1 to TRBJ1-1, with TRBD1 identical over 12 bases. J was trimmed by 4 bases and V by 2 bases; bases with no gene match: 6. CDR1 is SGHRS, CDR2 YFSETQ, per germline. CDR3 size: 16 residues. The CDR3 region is CASSFLGQGAGTEAFF. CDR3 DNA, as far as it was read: TGCGCCAGCAGCTTCCTGGGACAGGGGGCCGGCACTGAA.

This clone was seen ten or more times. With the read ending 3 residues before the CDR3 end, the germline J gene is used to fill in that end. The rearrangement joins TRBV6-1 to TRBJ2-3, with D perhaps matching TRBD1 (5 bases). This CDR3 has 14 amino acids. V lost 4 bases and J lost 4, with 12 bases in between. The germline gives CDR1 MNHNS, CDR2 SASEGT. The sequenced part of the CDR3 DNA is TGTGCCAGCAGTGTCCTCCTAGGGGCAGATACG. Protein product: CASSVLLGADT. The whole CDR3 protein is CASSVLLGADTQYF.

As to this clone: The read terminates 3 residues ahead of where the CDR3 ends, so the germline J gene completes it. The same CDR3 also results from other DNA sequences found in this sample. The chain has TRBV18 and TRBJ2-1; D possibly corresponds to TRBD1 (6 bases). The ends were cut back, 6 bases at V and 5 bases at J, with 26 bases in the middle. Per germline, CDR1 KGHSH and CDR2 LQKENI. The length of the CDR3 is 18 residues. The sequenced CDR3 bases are TGTGCCAGCTCCCCCCTCCCCCCTGGGCCAGGGGAACACAATGAG. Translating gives CASSPLPPGPGEHNE. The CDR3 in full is CASSPLPPGPGEHNEQFF.